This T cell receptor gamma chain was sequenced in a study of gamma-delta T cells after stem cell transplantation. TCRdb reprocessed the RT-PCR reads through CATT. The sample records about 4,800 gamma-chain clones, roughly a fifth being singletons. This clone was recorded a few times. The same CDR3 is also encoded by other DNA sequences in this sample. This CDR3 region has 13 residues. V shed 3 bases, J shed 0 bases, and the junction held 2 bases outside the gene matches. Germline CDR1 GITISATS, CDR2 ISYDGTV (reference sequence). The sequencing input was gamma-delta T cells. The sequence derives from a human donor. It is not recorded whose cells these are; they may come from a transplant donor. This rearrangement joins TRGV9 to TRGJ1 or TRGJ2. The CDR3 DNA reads TGTGCCTTGTGGGAGCCGAATTATTATAAGAAACTCTTT. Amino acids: CALWEPNYYKKLF.